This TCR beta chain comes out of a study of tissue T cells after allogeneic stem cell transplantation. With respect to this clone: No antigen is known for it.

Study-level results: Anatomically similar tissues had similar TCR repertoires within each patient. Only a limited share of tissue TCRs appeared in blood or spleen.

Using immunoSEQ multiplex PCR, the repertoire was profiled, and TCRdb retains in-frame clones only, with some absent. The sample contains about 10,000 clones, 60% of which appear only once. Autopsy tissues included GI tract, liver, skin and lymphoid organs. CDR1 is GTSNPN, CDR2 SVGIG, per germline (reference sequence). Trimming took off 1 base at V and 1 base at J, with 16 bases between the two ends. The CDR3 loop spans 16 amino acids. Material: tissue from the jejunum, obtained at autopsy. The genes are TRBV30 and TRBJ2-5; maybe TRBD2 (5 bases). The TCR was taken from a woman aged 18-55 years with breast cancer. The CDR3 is CAWSGPFGSVQETQYF. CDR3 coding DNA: TGTGCCTGGAGTGGCCCCTTTGGGAGCGTCCAAGAGACCCAGTACTTC.